A selection of T cell receptor beta chains follows, all from one sample in a study of blood T cell repertoires in COVID-19. The repertoire was sequenced with immunoSEQ multiplex PCR; TCRdb's copy has only in-frame clones and lacks some. The top ten hold around 1.9% of the sample, which has 240,000 or so clones, approximately 80% seen once. The specimen sequenced was peripheral blood. These receptor sequences come from a woman aged 80 or over with acute or convalescent COVID-19. Each CDR3 is given with its conserved first and last residue. D genes are given only for firm matches. Clone size is stated in some rows and not others, as once, few, many or a class when expanded.

abundance	v_gene	d_gene	j_gene	CDR3nt	CDR3aa
-	TRBV10-3	-	TRBJ1-6	TGTGCCATCAGCGCTCGAGCATCTACGGGACAAACGTCACCCCTCCACTTT	CAISARASTGQTSPLHF
few	TRBV25-1	-	TRBJ1-4	TGTGCCAGCAGTCCGGGGGGCCCGTGGGGGGCGAGTGAAAAACTGTTTTTT	CASSPGGPWGASEKLFF
-	TRBV7-2	-	TRBJ1-5	TGTGCCAGCAGCTTAGAGTACAGTAGCAATCAGCCCCAGCATTTT	CASSLEYSSNQPQHF
-	TRBV2	-	TRBJ1-2	TGTGCCAGCAGTGATTTCGGGGAGGGCTACACCTTC	CASSDFGEGYTF
-	TRBV6-5	TRBD1	TRBJ1-5	TGTGCCAGCAGCCGGACCAGGGGGCCTGATCAGCCCCAGCATTTT	CASSRTRGPDQPQHF
-	TRBV6-5	-	TRBJ2-5	TGTGCCAGCAGGAAACAGGAGTCTCAAGAGACCCAGTACTTC	CASRKQESQETQYF
-	TRBV30	TRBD2	TRBJ2-7	TGTGCCTGGAGCGAAGGGGTAGCGGGAGGGCCGTACGAGCAGTACTTC	CAWSEGVAGGPYEQYF
-	TRBV7-9	TRBD1	TRBJ1-2	TGTGCCAGCAGCCCAGCCGGGACAGGGTCGAACTATGGCTACACCTTC	CASSPAGTGSNYGYTF
once	TRBV5-1	TRBD2	TRBJ2-2	TGCGCCAGCAGCTTGCAGACTAGCGGGAGTGCCGGGGAGCTGTTTTTT	CASSLQTSGSAGELFF
-	TRBV19	-	TRBJ1-5	TGTGCCAGTAGTACAGGCAGGCGCAATCAGCCCCAGCATTTT	CASSTGRRNQPQHF
-	TRBV5-1	-	TRBJ2-5	TGCGCCAGCAGCTCGTCCTCCCAGGGGTTAGGGAAAGAGACCCAGTACTTC	CASSSSSQGLGKETQYF
-	TRBV7-6	TRBD2	TRBJ2-5	TGTGCCAGCAGCTCCGGACTAGCGGGAGCACAAGAGACCCAGTACTTC	CASSSGLAGAQETQYF
-	TRBV18	-	TRBJ1-1	TGTGCCAGCTCACCACTAATCTCGGGAACCACTGAAGCTTTCTTT	CASSPLISGTTEAFF
-	TRBV5-1	-	TRBJ1-5	TGCGCCAGCCAACCGACCCCCGGGAGCAATCAGCCCCAGCATTTT	CASQPTPGSNQPQHF
-	TRBV3-1/TRBV3-2	-	TRBJ1-1	TGTGCCAGCAGCCAAGGGCTGAACACTGAAGCTTTCTTT	CASSQGLNTEAFF
-	TRBV11-3	-	TRBJ1-5	TGTGCCAGCAGCCCAGGGGTGAGTAGCAATCAGCCCCAGCATTTT	CASSPGVSSNQPQHF
-	TRBV27	-	TRBJ1-2	TGTGCCAGCAGCCCCCGGGGCGGGGGAAATGGCTACACCTTC	CASSPRGGGNGYTF
-	TRBV5-1	TRBD2	TRBJ2-2	TGCGCCAGCCGCACCGGGACTACGAACACCGGGGAGCTGTTTTTT	CASRTGTTNTGELFF
-	TRBV5-4	-	TRBJ1-1	TGTGCCAGCAGCTTGGGGAGGGGAGTGAACACTGAAGCTTTCTTT	CASSLGRGVNTEAFF
-	TRBV7-2	TRBD2	TRBJ2-1	TGTGCCAGCAGCTTGGGACTAGCGGACGAGCAGTTCTTC	CASSLGLADEQFF
-	TRBV7-6	TRBD1	TRBJ2-3	TGTGCCAGCAGCCCCATCGGACAGGTCGGTCAAGATACGCAGTATTTT	CASSPIGQVGQDTQYF
-	TRBV6-5	TRBD1	TRBJ1-5	TGTGCCAGCAGTTTGGACAGGGGTGGCAATCAGCCCCAGCATTTT	CASSLDRGGNQPQHF
-	TRBV18	-	TRBJ2-5	TGTGCCAGCTCACCAACCAGGCAAGAGACCCAGTACTTC	CASSPTRQETQYF
-	TRBV4-1	TRBD1	TRBJ2-7	TGCGCCAGCAGCCTAACAGGGGACGCACCCTACGAGCAGTACTTC	CASSLTGDAPYEQYF
-	TRBV28	-	TRBJ2-3	TGTGCCAGCAGTTTATACGGCAGGGGTTCTAGCACAGATACGCAGTATTTT	CASSLYGRGSSTDTQYF
-	TRBV6-1	-	TRBJ1-1	TGTGCCAGCAGTGAACGGTTTGAAGCTTTCTTT	CASSERFEAFF
-	TRBV19	TRBD1	TRBJ1-6	TGTGCCAGTAGTCCAACAAGACAGGGCGTCACAGGTTCACCCCTCCACTTT	CASSPTRQGVTGSPLHF
-	TRBV5-1	-	TRBJ2-7	TGCGCCAGCAGCTTGTGGGGGCCTGGGGAGCAGTACTTC	CASSLWGPGEQYF
few	TRBV4-1	-	TRBJ1-3	TGCGCCAGCAGCCAAGCAGCGGGTACAGGAAACACCATATATTTT	CASSQAAGTGNTIYF
once	TRBV9	TRBD1	TRBJ1-5	TGTGCCAGCAGTGCCCGGGACAGGGACCAGCCCCAGCATTTT	CASSARDRDQPQHF
-	TRBV28	-	TRBJ2-3	TGTGCCAGCAGTCCATATAGCGCAAGCACAGATACGCAGTATTTT	CASSPYSASTDTQYF
-	TRBV5-1	-	TRBJ2-3	TGCGCCAGCAGCTCCGGAGGTAGCGGAGGCCCCACAGATACGCAGTATTTT	CASSSGGSGGPTDTQYF
-	TRBV5-4	TRBD1	TRBJ1-2	TGTGCCAGCAGCCGACCAACAGGGGCGGACTATGGCTACACCTTC	CASSRPTGADYGYTF
-	TRBV7-2	-	TRBJ1-1	TGTGCCAGCAGCTTAGGACTTTCGAACACTGAAGCTTTCTTT	CASSLGLSNTEAFF
-	TRBV20-1	TRBD1	TRBJ2-7	TGCAGTGCTAGTGAAGGGGGCCCTTACGAGCAGTACTTC	CSASEGGPYEQYF
many	TRBV2	-	TRBJ2-2	TGTGCCAGCAGTGGAAAGTTTTCGGGACTCCTGGCCACCGGGGAGCTGTTTTTT	CASSGKFSGLLATGELFF
-	TRBV10-3	-	TRBJ2-2	TGTGCCATCAGTGCCGAAGGGAGGGGGGAGCTGTTTTTT	CAISAEGRGELFF
once	TRBV10-3	-	TRBJ2-1	TGTGCCATCAGTGAGTCCCCGGGATTGGTGCAGTTCTTC	CAISESPGLVQFF
-	TRBV24-1	TRBD1	TRBJ2-1	TGTGCCACCAGTGAGACTGGACAGGCCTACAATGAGCAGTTCTTC	CATSETGQAYNEQFF
-	TRBV5-1	TRBD1	TRBJ2-2	TGCGCCAGCAGCCCTCCTGGACAGGGTATCACCGGGGAGCTGTTTTTT	CASSPPGQGITGELFF
-	TRBV6-4	-	TRBJ1-6	TGTGCCAGCAGGGAGGAGGGGAGCACTAATTCACCCCTCCACTTT	CASREEGSTNSPLHF